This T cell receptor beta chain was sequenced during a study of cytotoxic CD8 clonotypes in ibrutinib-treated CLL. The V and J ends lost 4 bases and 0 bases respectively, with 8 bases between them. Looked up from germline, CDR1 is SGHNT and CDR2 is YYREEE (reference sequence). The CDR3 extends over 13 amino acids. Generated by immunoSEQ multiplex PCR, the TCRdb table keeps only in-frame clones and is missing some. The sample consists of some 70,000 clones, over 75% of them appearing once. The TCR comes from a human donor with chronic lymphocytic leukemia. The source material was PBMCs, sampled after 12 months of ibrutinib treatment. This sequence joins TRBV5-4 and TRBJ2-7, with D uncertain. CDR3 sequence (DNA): TGTGCCAGCAGCGGAGAGGACTCCTACGAGCAGTACTTC. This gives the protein CASSGEDSYEQYF.